This T cell receptor (beta chain) stems from a study of blood T cell repertoires in COVID-19. Clones were sequenced by immunoSEQ multiplex PCR, and TCRdb holds only the in-frame ones, with some missing. The data contain tens of thousands of clones, 89% of them singletons. After removal of 0 bases from V and 6 bases from J, the junction contained 0 bases not matched to a gene. CDR3 length: 15 residues. The germline gives CDR1 SGHNT, CDR2 YYREEE (reference sequence). The V call is TRBV5-4, the J call TRBJ2-1, with 13 bases lining up with TRBD2. The TCR comes from a man aged 50 to 59 with acute or convalescent COVID-19. Source material: peripheral blood. Here the CDR3 DNA reads TGTGCCAGCAGCTTGGGACTAGCGGGAGGCAATGAGCAGTTCTTC. It translates to CASSLGLAGGNEQFF. Looking up the rest from reference TRBV5-4 and TRBJ2-1 gives the full variable domain: ETGVTQSPTHLIKTRGQQVTLRCSSQSGHNTVSWYQQALGQGPQFIFQYYREEENGRGNFPPRFSGLQFPNYSSELNVNALELDDSALYLCASSLGLAGGNEQFFGPGTRLTVL.